These 31 T cell receptor beta chains were sequenced from one sample in a study of glioma-infiltrating T cells. Using RNA template, CDR3s of TCR alpha and beta were amplified with iRepertoire arm-PCR. TCRdb re-called the multiplex PCR reads with MiXCR, one entry per CDR3 protein. This table has around 120,000 distinct CDR3 sequences, 24% appearing once. The sample consisted of glioma tissue, nonneoplastic brain tissue, or PBMCs (not recorded which). These receptors all stem from a human donor with low-grade glioma or glioblastoma, undergoing nonglioma brain surgery, or in good health (not recorded which).

The chain links TRBV20-1 to TRBJ1-1; D is perhaps TRBD1 (5 bases). CDR1 DFQATT and CDR2 SNEGSKA come from the germline V gene (reference sequence). CDR3 size: 12 residues. This CDR3 is CRGPSGNTEAFF. CDR3 nucleotide sequence: TGCAGGGGACCATCGGGGAACACTGAAGCTTTCTTT.

J is TRBJ1-3 and V is TRBV7-2; the D gene is possibly TRBD1 (6 bases). The CDR3 sequence is 17 residues long. CDR1 and CDR2 from the germline V gene are SGHTA and FQGNSA. With 3 bases removed from V and 3 bases from J, the gap between germline ends came to 18 bases. The chain's CDR3 is CASSLAATGSFGNTIYF. The DNA of the CDR3 is TGTGCCAGCAGCTTGGCCGCGACAGGATCTTTTGGAAACACCATATATTTT.

This clonotype has a handful of counts. The chain has TRBV15 and TRBJ1-4; 7 bases are shared with TRBD1. The V gene end was trimmed by 3 bases and the J gene end by 5 bases; junction bases not matched to a gene: 3. Per germline, CDR1 LNHNV and CDR2 YYDKDF (reference sequence). This CDR3 contains 14 residues. The CDR3: CATSRGQLNEKLFF. CDR3 sequence (DNA): TGTGCCACCAGCAGGGGACAGCTAAATGAAAAACTGTTTTTT.

This clonotype was seen a few times. This chain joins TRBV16 and TRBJ2-7; D ambiguous. The CDR3 has 12 residues. With 2 bases removed from V and 0 bases from J, the gap between germline ends came to 2 bases. From germline, CDR1 is KGHSY and CDR2 FQNENV. CDR3 protein: CASSQSSYEQYV. The CDR3 DNA sequence: TGTGCCAGCAGCCAAAGCTCCTACGAGCAGTACGTC.

This clonotype was detected a few times. The chain links TRBV18 to TRBJ1-2; tentatively, D is TRBD1 (6 bases). The CDR3 runs to 15 residues. The V end was cut by 0 bases, the J end by 4 bases, with 12 bases between. The germline gives CDR1 KGHSH, CDR2 LQKENI. The CDR3 reads CASSPPAGAGYGYTF. DNA of the CDR3: TGTGCCAGCTCACCACCTGCAGGGGCAGGCTATGGCTACACCTTC.

This clonotype was detected a few times. The rearrangement uses TRBV6-1 and TRBJ2-5; 10 bases are shared with TRBD1. The V and J ends lost 5 bases and 1 base, in that order; junction bases with no gene match: 1. In germline, CDR1 is MNHNS, CDR2 SASEGT. The CDR3 is 14 residues long. The CDR3 loop is CASSRTGGQETQYF. The DNA for the CDR3 is TGTGCCAGCAGTAGGACAGGGGGCCAAGAGACCCAGTACTTC.

This clonotype was observed a single time. The CDR3 DNA sequence: TGTGCCAGCAGCGATTCGGGACAGAGATCCGATGGCTACACCTTC. Translation: CASSDSGQRSDGYTF. The V gene is TRBV12-3 or TRBV12-4, the J gene TRBJ1-2; 7 nucleotides line up with TRBD1. This CDR3 comprises 15 residues. Trimming took 6 bases from V and 6 from J; bases not matched to a gene: 13.

This clonotype appeared a few times. The chain's CDR3 is CASFQGLNSGYTF. In nucleotides, the CDR3 is TGTGCCAGCTTCCAGGGGCTAAACAGTGGCTACACCTTC. The V call is TRBV6-1, the J call TRBJ1-2; a possible D gene is TRBD1 (6 bases). V lost 8 bases to trimming and J lost 7 bases, with 17 bases between them. CDR1 is MNHNS and CDR2 is SASEGT in the germline V gene. The CDR3 runs 13 residues.

This clonotype was counted many times. The genes are TRBV6-1 and TRBJ1-2, with D possibly being TRBD1 (5 bases). Trimming left V 9 bases short and J 5 bases short, with 25 bases between. CDR3 length equals 16 residues. Germline CDR1 reads MNHNS; CDR2 reads SASEGT. This chain's CDR3 is CASFRRPGQLDYGYTF. The DNA for the CDR3 is TGTGCCAGTTTTCGCCGCCCGGGGCAGCTAGATTATGGCTACACCTTC.

This rearrangement joins TRBV12-3 or TRBV12-4 to TRBJ1-2, with 7 bases fitting TRBD1. With 3 bases clipped from V and 6 bases from J, the junction kept 7 bases outside the gene matches. This CDR3 is 14 amino acids long. This CDR3 is CASSLPGQQDGYTF. CDR3 nucleotides: TGTGCCAGCAGTTTGCCGGGACAGCAAGATGGCTACACCTTC.

The J gene is TRBJ1-2, the V gene TRBV18, with D unresolved. The CDR3 loop spans 16 amino acids. Germline CDR1 and CDR2: KGHSH and LQKENI. V was clipped by 3 bases and J by 2 bases, with 16 bases between them. CDR3: CASSPLETVSNYGYTF. The CDR3 DNA is TGTGCCAGCTCACCTCTCGAAACGGTCTCCAACTATGGCTACACCTTC.

This chain uses TRBV7-2 with TRBJ2-1; 8 bases match TRBD2. Germline lookup yields CDR1 SGHTA and CDR2 FQGNSA. V was pared by 5 bases and J by 7 bases, with 10 bases of the junction left unmatched. This CDR3 has 15 residues. The CDR3 reads CASSPQGLVNNEQFF. DNA of the CDR3: TGTGCCAGCAGCCCTCAGGGACTAGTAAATAATGAGCAGTTCTTC.

This clonotype was detected only a few times. This sequence joins TRBV7-2 and TRBJ2-7; 10 bases are a match to TRBD2. Germline-derived CDR1 and CDR2 are SGHTA and FQGNSA. CDR3 length: 15 residues. After removal of 5 bases from V and 2 bases from J, the junction contained 6 bases not matched to a gene. The CDR3 nucleotides are TGTGCCAGCAGCAAACTAGCGGGGCCTCCCTACGAGCAGTACGTC. This sequence encodes CASSKLAGPPYEQYV.

V gene TRBV24-1 combines with J gene TRBJ2-5; 8 bases are a match to TRBD2. V trimming: 6 bases; J trimming: 5 bases; junction bases outside the gene matches: 10. Germline V gene data show CDR1 as KGHDR and CDR2 as SFDVKD. The CDR3 runs 15 residues. CDR3 DNA sequence: TGTGCCACCAGTCATCCCGGGGGGGAGACCGAGACCCAGTACTTC. This translates into CATSHPGGETETQYF.

This chain uses TRBV6-6 with TRBJ1-2; D is ambiguous. CDR3 length equals 15 residues. With 3 bases removed from V and 3 bases from J, the gap between germline ends came to 14 bases. The V gene's germline CDR1 is MNHNY and CDR2 SVGAGI (reference sequence). The CDR3 region has the DNA TGTGCCAGCAGTTATTCGACCGGGCCTCACTATGGCTACACCTTC. Amino acid sequence: CASSYSTGPHYGYTF.

This clonotype was counted between two and nine times. The rearrangement uses TRBV7-2 and TRBJ1-1, with TRBD1 as a possible D gene (5 bases). Germline CDR1 SGHTA, CDR2 FQGNSA. V lost 3 bases to trimming and J lost 6 bases, with 14 bases between them. The CDR3 sequence is 14 residues long. This CDR3 is CASSLRGTKPEAFF. The CDR3 DNA follows: TGTGCCAGCAGCTTGCGGGGGACGAAACCTGAAGCTTTCTTT.

In its sample, this clonotype was seen many times. The J gene is TRBJ1-3, the V gene TRBV7-3, with D hard to call. Germline V lookup: CDR1 SGHTA, CDR2 FQGTGA. V was clipped by 2 bases and J by 3 bases, with 5 bases between them. CDR3 size: 13 residues. The DNA for the CDR3 is TGTGCCAGCAGCTTAGGTGGTGGAAACACCATATATTTT. Encoded protein: CASSLGGGNTIYF.

The chain combines TRBV7-2 with TRBJ2-5; 7 positions agree with TRBD2. CDR1 and CDR2 from the germline V gene are SGHTA and FQGNSA. Trimming removed 4 bases from V and 1 base from J; junction bases left unmatched: 3. The CDR3 is 14 amino acids. CDR3 coding DNA: TGTGCCAGCAGCTGGGGAGGGTTCCAAGAGACCCAGTACTTC. The encoded protein is CASSWGGFQETQYF.

The chain combines TRBV19 with TRBJ1-2; D is unclear. The CDR3 consists of 14 residues. Germline values: CDR1 LNHDA, CDR2 SQIVND (reference sequence). Deletions cut 3 bases from V and 1 base from J, with 9 bases between. The CDR3 nucleotides are TGTGCCAGTAGTATCCTGAGGAATAACTATGGCTACACCTTC. It yields the protein CASSILRNNYGYTF.

At least ten counts were recorded for this clonotype. This chain joins TRBV27 and TRBJ1-2; a weak D match, TRBD1 (5 bases). V lost 8 bases, J lost 3 bases, and 13 bases lay in between. The germline V gene has CDR1 MNHEY and CDR2 SMNVEV (reference sequence). The CDR3 totals 13 residues. The CDR3 protein is CASGREGYYGYTF. CDR3 coding DNA: TGTGCCAGCGGTAGAGAGGGGTACTATGGCTACACCTTC.

This clonotype was counted a few times. This chain links TRBV2 with TRBJ2-3, with 7 bases lining up with TRBD1. Germline loops: CDR1 SNHLY, CDR2 FYNNEI. V shed 6 bases, J shed 1 base, and the junction held 7 bases outside the gene matches. CDR3 length: 15 amino acids. The CDR3, as DNA: TGTGCCAGCAGCCCGACAGGGTTAGGCACAGATACGCAGTATTTT. Translation: CASSPTGLGTDTQYF.

This clonotype was counted between two and nine times. The rearrangement links TRBV20-1 to TRBJ2-4; 9 bases line up with TRBD1. V gave up 5 bases and J gave up 1 base; unmatched junction bases: 6. The CDR3 has 15 amino acids. Germline V CDR1 and CDR2: DFQATT, SNEGSKA (reference sequence). The CDR3 sequence is CSAYRTGEAKNIQYF. CDR3 coding DNA: TGCAGTGCTTACCGGACAGGGGAGGCCAAAAACATTCAGTACTTC.

In the case of this clonotype: A read error may be the cause here, since a much bigger clone is one base away. This chain connects TRBV28 to TRBJ1-5; no clear D. This CDR3 spans 13 amino acids. The germline CDR1 and CDR2 sequences are MDHEN and SYDVKM. DNA of the CDR3: TGTGCCAGCAGCACGCTACCTCAGCAGCCCCGGCATTTT. It translates to CASSTLPQQPRHF.

J is TRBJ1-4 and V is TRBV6-1, with D perhaps matching TRBD1 (6 bases). Germline V gene lookup returns CDR1 MNHNS and CDR2 SASEGT. Between the trimmed V and J ends, which lost 5 bases and 0 bases, there was a span of 10 bases. The CDR3 is made up of 15 amino acids. The CDR3 is CASSWRGATNEKLFF. The CDR3 DNA sequence: TGTGCCAGCAGTTGGAGGGGGGCAACTAATGAAAAACTGTTTTTT.

The chain is built from TRBV20-1 and TRBJ2-5, with D maybe TRBD2 (5 bases). Between the trimmed V and J ends, which lost 0 bases and 2 bases, there was a span of 13 bases. The CDR3 length is 15 residues. Germline-derived CDR1 and CDR2 are DFQATT and SNEGSKA (reference sequence). CDR3 DNA: TGCAGTGCTAGAGATCTACTAGGGATACAAGAGACCCAGTACTTC. Translating gives CSARDLLGIQETQYF.

This clonotype was counted only a few times. The chain couples TRBV7-7 to TRBJ2-3, with D possibly being TRBD1 or TRBD2 (7 bases each). Between the trimmed V and J ends, which lost 4 bases and 0 bases, there was a span of 14 bases. The germline gives CDR1 SSHAT, CDR2 FNYEAQ (reference sequence). The CDR3 loop spans 16 amino acids. The DNA for the CDR3 is TGTGCCAGCAGCTCCGGGGGAGGGGGCAGCACAGATACGCAGTATTTT. It encodes CASSSGGGGSTDTQYF.

The rearrangement links TRBV20-1 to TRBJ2-1; D perhaps matches TRBD2 (6 bases). CDR3 length equals 14 residues. From germline, CDR1 is DFQATT and CDR2 SNEGSKA (reference sequence). V gave up 6 bases and J gave up 1 base, with 13 bases separating them. Here the CDR3 reads CSAPDGRSYNEQFF. The DNA for the CDR3 is TGCAGTGCCCCGGACGGGAGATCCTACAATGAGCAGTTCTTC.

V is TRBV24-1 and J is TRBJ1-3; D is unresolved. CDR1 and CDR2 (germline): KGHDR, SFDVKD. CDR3 length: 13 residues. Trimming stripped 3 bases from V and 2 bases from J, with 4 bases between. The CDR3 reads CATSDLTGNTIYF. The CDR3 bases are TGTGCCACCAGTGATCTCACTGGAAACACCATATATTTT.

This clonotype was detected a few times. The chain uses TRBV7-6 and TRBJ1-1; 9 positions match TRBD1. Unmatched junction bases numbered 6, after V lost 2 bases and J lost 2 bases. Germline values: CDR1 SGHVS, CDR2 FNYEAQ. The CDR3 contains 16 residues. The CDR3 DNA sequence: TGTGCCAGCAGCTTACATAGGACAGGGGCAAACACTGAAGCTTTCTTT. Residues: CASSLHRTGANTEAFF.

The chain recombines TRBV7-6 with TRBJ2-1; D possibly corresponds to TRBD1 (5 bases). Looked up from germline, CDR1 is SGHVS and CDR2 is FNYEAQ. This CDR3 contains 14 residues. Trimming removed 2 bases from V and 3 bases from J, with 8 bases in between. CDR3 sequence (DNA): TGTGCCAGCAGCTTATCCAGGGACTACAATGAGCAGTTCTTC. It translates to CASSLSRDYNEQFF. The full variable domain, completed using reference TRBV7-6 and TRBJ2-1, is GAGVSQSPRYKVTKRGQDVALRCDPISGHVSLYWYRQALGQGPEFLTYFNYEAQQDKSGLPNDRFSAERPEGSISTLTIQRTEQRDSAMYRCASSLSRDYNEQFFGPGTRLTVL.

This chain connects TRBV12-3 or TRBV12-4 to TRBJ2-1; D possibly matches TRBD1 or TRBD2 (8 bases each). This CDR3 is built from 18 residues. Trimming left V 10 bases short and J 6 bases short, with 31 bases between. The CDR3: CAIADRANPGLVTNEQFF. CDR3 coding DNA: TGTGCCATCGCGGACAGGGCAAACCCGGGACTAGTTACCAATGAGCAGTTCTTC.